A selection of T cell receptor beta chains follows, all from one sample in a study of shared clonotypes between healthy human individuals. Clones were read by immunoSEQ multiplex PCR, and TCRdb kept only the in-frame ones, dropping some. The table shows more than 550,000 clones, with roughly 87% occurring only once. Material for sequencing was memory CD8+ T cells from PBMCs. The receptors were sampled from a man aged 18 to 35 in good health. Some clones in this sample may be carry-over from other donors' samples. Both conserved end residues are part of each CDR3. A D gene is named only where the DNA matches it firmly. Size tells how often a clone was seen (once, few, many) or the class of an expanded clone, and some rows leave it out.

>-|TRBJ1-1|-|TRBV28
TGTGCCATAGACAGCCACCGGGACACTGAAGCTTTCTTT
CAIDSHRDTEAFF
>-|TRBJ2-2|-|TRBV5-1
TGCGCCAGCAGCTTGGCCGGGGGAGTCCCCGGGGAGCTGTTTTTT
CASSLAGGVPGELFF
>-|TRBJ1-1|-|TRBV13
TGTGCCAGCAAGGGTGTGCCCGGGTGGGACACTGAAGCTTTCTTT
CASKGVPGWDTEAFF
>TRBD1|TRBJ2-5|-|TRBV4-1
TGCGCCAGCAGCCAAGAGTGGACAGGGCAAGAGACCCAGTACTTC
CASSQEWTGQETQYF
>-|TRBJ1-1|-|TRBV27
TGTGCCAGCAGTTCTCACCGGCGGGGTGAAGCTTTCTTT
CASSSHRRGEAFF
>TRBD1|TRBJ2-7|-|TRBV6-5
TGTGCCAGCAGCTACAAAACAGGGGATAGCTCCTACGAGCAGTACTTC
CASSYKTGDSSYEQYF
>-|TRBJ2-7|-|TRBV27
TGTGCCAGCAGTTTAATAGGACAGACGAACCGCTACTACGAGCAGTACTTC
CASSLIGQTNRYYEQYF
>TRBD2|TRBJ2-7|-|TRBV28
TGTGCCAGCAGTCCCTCGGACAGACTTCTAGCGGGAAAGGAGTACGAGCAGTACTTC
CASSPSDRLLAGKEYEQYF
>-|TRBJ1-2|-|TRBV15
TGTGCCACCAGCAGAGATCTCTATGCTAACTATGGCTACACCTTC
CATSRDLYANYGYTF
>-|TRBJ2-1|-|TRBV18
TGTGCCAGCTCACCACGCCCAGTTAATGAGCAGTTCTTC
CASSPRPVNEQFF
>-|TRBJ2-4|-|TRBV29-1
TGCAGCTCCATTGTTGGGGCTAAAAACATTCAGTACTTC
CSSIVGAKNIQYF
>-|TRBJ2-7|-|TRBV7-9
TGTGCCAGCAGCTCAAAGACAGTCTACGAGCAGTACTTC
CASSSKTVYEQYF
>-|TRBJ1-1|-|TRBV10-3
TGTGCCATCACTTCTCGGGACGGTTCGAACACTGAAGCTTTCTTT
CAITSRDGSNTEAFF
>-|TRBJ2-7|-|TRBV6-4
TGTGCCAGCAGTGACTCAGGTTGGGGGAGCGAGCAGTACTTC
CASSDSGWGSEQYF
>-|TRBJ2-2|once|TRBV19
TGTGCCAGTAGTATCGTGGGAGAGGGGCCGAACACCGGGGAGCTGTTTTTT
CASSIVGEGPNTGELFF
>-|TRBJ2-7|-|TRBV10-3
TGTGCCATCAGTGAGCCGCCTTTGGGGTCCTACGAGCAGTACTTC
CAISEPPLGSYEQYF
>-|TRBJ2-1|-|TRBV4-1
TGCGCCAGCAGCCAAGAGCTAACTTCCTCCTACAATGAGCAGTTCTTC
CASSQELTSSYNEQFF
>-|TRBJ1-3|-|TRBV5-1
TGCGCCAGCAGCTTGGGTGCGGGGAGCTCGAACACCATATATTTT
CASSLGAGSSNTIYF
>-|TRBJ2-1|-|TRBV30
TGTGCCTGGAGTTGGGGGAGGTCCTACAATGAGCAGTTCTTC
CAWSWGRSYNEQFF
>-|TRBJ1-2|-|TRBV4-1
TGCGCCAGCAGCCAACCCAGACAGGAAGTGTGGGGTGGCTACACCTTC
CASSQPRQEVWGGYTF
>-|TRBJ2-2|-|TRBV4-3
TGCGCCAGCAGCCGAGCGTGGGACACCGGGGAGCTGTTTTTT
CASSRAWDTGELFF
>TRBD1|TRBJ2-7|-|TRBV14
TGTGCCAGCAGCCAAATTGGGACAGGGAGGCACTACGAGCAGTACTTC
CASSQIGTGRHYEQYF
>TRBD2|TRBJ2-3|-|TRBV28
TGTGCCAGCAGTTATCTAGCGGCGACCACAGATACGCAGTATTTT
CASSYLAATTDTQYF
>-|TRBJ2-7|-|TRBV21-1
TGTGCCAGCAGCAAAACGACGGGACTCGAAGGGGACGAGCAGTACTTC
CASSKTTGLEGDEQYF
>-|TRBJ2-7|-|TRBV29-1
TGCAGCGTTGGGGTCTACGAGCAGTACTTC
CSVGVYEQYF
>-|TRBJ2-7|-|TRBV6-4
TGTGCCAGCAGTTGGGAAGACCAACAGATCTCCTACGAGCAGTACTTC
CASSWEDQQISYEQYF
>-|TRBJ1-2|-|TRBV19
TGTGCCAGTAGTCCGAGGGGATACGCCTATGGCTACACCTTC
CASSPRGYAYGYTF
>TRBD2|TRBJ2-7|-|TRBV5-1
TGCGCCAGCAGCCGTATGATCGGGACTAGCAGTCCCTACGAGCAGTACTTC
CASSRMIGTSSPYEQYF
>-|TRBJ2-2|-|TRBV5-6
TGTGCCAGCAGTCCCCCCCGGTCCGGGCCGATGAACACCGGGGAGCTGTTTTTT
CASSPPRSGPMNTGELFF
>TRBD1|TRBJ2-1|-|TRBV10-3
TGTGCCACCCAGACAGGGGGCTCCTACAATGAGCAGTTCTTC
CATQTGGSYNEQFF
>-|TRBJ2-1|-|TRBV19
TGTGCCAGTAGTACCTCGGGAACCTACTACAATGAGCAGTTCTTC
CASSTSGTYYNEQFF
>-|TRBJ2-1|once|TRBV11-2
TGTGCCAGCAGCTTGGGGCTGATGGGGCAGTTCTTC
CASSLGLMGQFF
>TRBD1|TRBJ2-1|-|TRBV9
TGTGCCAGCAGCGTCGGGACAGGGCCCTACAATGAGCAGTTCTTC
CASSVGTGPYNEQFF
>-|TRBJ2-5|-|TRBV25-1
TGTGCCAACGGCAAAGAGACCCAGTACTTC
CANGKETQYF
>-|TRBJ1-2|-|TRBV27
TGTGCCAGCAGTTCCAGGCCCCTTAACTATGGCTACACCTTC
CASSSRPLNYGYTF
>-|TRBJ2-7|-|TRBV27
TGTGCCAGCAGTCCCAAGGACTGGAACGACGGGCAGTACTTC
CASSPKDWNDGQYF
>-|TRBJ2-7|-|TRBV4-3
TGCGCCAGCAGCCCGTCTATCGGAGGCTCCTACGAGCAGTACTTC
CASSPSIGGSYEQYF
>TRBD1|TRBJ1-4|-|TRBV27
TGTGCCAGCAGAGGAATGGGACAGGCGGGTGAAAAACTGTTTTTT
CASRGMGQAGEKLFF
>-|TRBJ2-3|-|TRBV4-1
TGCGCCAGCAGCCAGGGCGCGACAGCAGATACGCAGTATTTT
CASSQGATADTQYF
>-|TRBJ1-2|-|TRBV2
TGTGCCAGCACATCACGAGGGGCGGAGGATGGCTACACCTTC
CASTSRGAEDGYTF
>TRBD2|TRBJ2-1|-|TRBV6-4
TGTGCCAGCAGTGTGGGCCTAGCGGTGGATGAGCAGTTCTTC
CASSVGLAVDEQFF
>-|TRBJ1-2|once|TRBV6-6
TGTGCCAGCAGTTACTCGGGGCATGGCTACACCTTC
CASSYSGHGYTF
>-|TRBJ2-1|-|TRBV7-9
TGTGCCAGCAGCTTAGCCAGCAATGAGCAGTTCTTC
CASSLASNEQFF
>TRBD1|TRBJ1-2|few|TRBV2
TGTGCCAGCCCCCCTGGGGGGCAGGGGGCATTCGGCGACTATGGCTACACCTTC
CASPPGGQGAFGDYGYTF
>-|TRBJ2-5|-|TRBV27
TGTGCCAGCAGTTATGTAGGTGGGACCCAGTACTTC
CASSYVGGTQYF
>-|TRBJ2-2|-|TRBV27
TGTGCCAGCAGTTGGCTGGACACCATGCCCGGGGAGCTGTTTTTT
CASSWLDTMPGELFF
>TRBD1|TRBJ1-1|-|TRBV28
TGTGCCAGCAGTTCACAGGGGATGAACACTGAAGCTTTCTTT
CASSSQGMNTEAFF
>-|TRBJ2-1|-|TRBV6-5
TGTGCCAGCAGTTACACTGGATGGGGCGCGGATGAGCAGTTCTTC
CASSYTGWGADEQFF
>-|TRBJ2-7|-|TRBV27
TGTGCCAGCAGCCCCAGTGAAACTAGCCTGACCTACGAGCAGTACTTC
CASSPSETSLTYEQYF